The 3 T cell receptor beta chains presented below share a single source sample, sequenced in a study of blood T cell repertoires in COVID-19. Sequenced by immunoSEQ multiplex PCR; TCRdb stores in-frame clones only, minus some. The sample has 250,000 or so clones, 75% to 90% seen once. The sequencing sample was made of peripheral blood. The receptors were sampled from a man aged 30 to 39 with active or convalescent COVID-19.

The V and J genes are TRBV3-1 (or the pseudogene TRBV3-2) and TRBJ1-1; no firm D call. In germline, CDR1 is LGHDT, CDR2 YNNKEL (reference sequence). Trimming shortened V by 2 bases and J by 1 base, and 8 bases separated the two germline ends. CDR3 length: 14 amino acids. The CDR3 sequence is CASSQSSGNTEAFF. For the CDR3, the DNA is TGTGCCAGCAGCCAATCCTCCGGGAACACTGAAGCTTTCTTT.

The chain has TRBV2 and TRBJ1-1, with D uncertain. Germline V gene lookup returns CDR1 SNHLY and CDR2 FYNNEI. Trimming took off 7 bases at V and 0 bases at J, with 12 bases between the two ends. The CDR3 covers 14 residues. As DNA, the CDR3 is TGTGCCAGCAATTCTGGACTGCTGAACACTGAAGCTTTCTTT. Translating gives CASNSGLLNTEAFF.

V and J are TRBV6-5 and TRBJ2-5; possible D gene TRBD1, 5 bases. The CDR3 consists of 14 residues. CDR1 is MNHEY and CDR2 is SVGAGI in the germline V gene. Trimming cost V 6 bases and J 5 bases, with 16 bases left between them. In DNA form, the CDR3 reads TGTGCCAGCAGCTACACGACAGTTGAGGAGACCCAGTACTTC. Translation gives CASSYTTVEETQYF.